Detailed here is one T cell receptor beta chain. This CDR3 is also generated by other DNA sequences in the sample. The data are from a study of blood T cell repertoires in COVID-19. Study overall: Collection of acute and convalescent COVID-19 samples took place in the United States, Italy and Spain. PBMCs, B-cell-depleted T cells, or T cells provided the cDNA or gDNA that made up the material.

Clones were sequenced by immunoSEQ multiplex PCR, and TCRdb holds only the in-frame ones, with some missing. The sample yields more than 110,000 clones, roughly 85% seen once. This CDR3 is built from 16 residues. Germline CDR1 and CDR2: SGHRS and YFSETQ. Unmatched junction bases numbered 4, after V lost 0 bases and J lost 3 bases. The receptor comes from a man over 45 with acute or convalescent COVID-19. Sequenced input: peripheral blood. The chain combines TRBV5-1 with TRBJ2-3, with 10 bases identical to TRBD2. DNA for the CDR3: TGCGCCAGCAGCTTGGGGTCTAGCGGGAGAACAGATACGCAGTATTTT. Its protein product is CASSLGSSGRTDTQYF.